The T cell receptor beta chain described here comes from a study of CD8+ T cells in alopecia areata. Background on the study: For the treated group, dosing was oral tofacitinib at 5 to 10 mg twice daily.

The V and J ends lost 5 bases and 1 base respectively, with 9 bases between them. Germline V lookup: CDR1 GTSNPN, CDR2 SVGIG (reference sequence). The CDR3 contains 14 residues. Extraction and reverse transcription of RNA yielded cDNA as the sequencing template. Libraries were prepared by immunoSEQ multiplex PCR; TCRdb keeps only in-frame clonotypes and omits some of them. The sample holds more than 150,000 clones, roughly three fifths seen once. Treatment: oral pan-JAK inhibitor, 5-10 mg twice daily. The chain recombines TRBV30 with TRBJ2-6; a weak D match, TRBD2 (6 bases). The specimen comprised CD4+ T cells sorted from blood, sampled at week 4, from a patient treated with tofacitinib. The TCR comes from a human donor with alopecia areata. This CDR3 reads CAWSEGSGANVLTF. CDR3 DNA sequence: TGTGCCTGGTCGGAGGGTTCTGGGGCCAACGTCCTGACTTTC.